This TCR beta chain was sequenced in a study of blood T cell repertoires in COVID-19. As for the study in general: The United States, Italy and Spain provided the acute and convalescent COVID-19 samples.

CDR3 length: 14 residues. Per germline, CDR1 SGHTA and CDR2 FQGTGA. V was pared by 5 bases and J by 2 bases, with 13 bases between. Original handling: Estimates of nucleated cell counts were drawn from the amplification of reference gene primers. Profiling relied on immunoSEQ multiplex PCR, and the TCRdb table lists in-frame clones only, not all of them. The DNA was the basis for D and trimming; V, J and clone size are from that table. The data show hundreds of thousands of clones, with roughly 84% seen just once and 3.6% held by the top ten. The sequencing sample was made of peripheral blood. The TCR sequence derives from a woman of 80 years or more with acute or convalescent COVID-19. The chain combines TRBV7-3 with TRBJ2-7; tentatively, D is TRBD1 (6 bases). The CDR3 nucleotides are TGTGCCAGCAGCCTAGGTACAGGGACCTACGAGCAGTACTTC. Amino acid sequence: CASSLGTGTYEQYF.